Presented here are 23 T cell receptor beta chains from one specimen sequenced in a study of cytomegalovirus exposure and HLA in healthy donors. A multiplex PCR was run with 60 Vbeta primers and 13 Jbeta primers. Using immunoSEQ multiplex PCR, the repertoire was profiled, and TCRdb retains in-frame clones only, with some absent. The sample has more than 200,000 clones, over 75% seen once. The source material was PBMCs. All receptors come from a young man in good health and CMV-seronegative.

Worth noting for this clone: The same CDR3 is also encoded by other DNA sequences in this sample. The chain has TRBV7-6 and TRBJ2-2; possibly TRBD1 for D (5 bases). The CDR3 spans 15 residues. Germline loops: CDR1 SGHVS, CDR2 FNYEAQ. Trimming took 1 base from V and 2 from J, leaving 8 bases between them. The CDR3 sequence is CASSLGQGNTGELFF. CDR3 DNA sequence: TGTGCCAGCAGCTTAGGGCAGGGAAACACCGGGGAGCTGTTTTTT.

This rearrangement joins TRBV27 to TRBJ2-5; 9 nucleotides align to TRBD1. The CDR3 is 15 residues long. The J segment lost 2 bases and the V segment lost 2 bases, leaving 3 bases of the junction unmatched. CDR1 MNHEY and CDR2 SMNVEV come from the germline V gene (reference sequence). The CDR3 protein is CASSLGTGRQETQYF. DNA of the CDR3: TGTGCCAGCAGTTTAGGGACAGGGCGACAAGAGACCCAGTACTTC.

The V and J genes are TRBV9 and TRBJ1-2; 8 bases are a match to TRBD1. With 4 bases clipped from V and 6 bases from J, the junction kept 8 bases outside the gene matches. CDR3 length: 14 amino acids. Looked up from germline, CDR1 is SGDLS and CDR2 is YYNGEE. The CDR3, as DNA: TGTGCCAGCAGCCCCCAACAGGGGGTCAATGGCTACACCTTC. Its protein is CASSPQQGVNGYTF.

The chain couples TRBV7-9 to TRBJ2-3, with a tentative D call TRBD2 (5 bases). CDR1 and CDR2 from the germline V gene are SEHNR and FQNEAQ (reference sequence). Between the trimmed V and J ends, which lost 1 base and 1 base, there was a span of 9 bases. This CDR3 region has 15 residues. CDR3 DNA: TGTGCCAGCAGCTTAGACCAGAGGGGCACAGATACGCAGTATTTT. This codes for CASSLDQRGTDTQYF.

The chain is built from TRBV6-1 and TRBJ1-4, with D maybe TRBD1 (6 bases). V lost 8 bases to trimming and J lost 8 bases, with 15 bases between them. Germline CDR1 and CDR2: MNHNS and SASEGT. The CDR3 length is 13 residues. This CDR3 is CASLRTEGEKLFF. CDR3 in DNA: TGTGCCAGCCTTCGGACAGAGGGGGAAAAACTGTTTTTT.

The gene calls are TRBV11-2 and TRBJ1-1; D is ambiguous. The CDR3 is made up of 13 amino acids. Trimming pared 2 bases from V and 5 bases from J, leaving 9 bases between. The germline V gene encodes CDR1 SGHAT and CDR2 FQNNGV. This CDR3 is CASSLTRDTEAFF. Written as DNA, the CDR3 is TGTGCCAGCAGCTTAACGAGGGATACTGAAGCTTTCTTT.

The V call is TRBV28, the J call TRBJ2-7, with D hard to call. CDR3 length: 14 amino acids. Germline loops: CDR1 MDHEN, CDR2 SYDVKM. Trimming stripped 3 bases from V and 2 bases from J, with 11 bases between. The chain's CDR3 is CASSFVIDTYEQYF. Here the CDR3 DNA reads TGTGCCAGCAGTTTCGTGATAGACACCTACGAGCAGTACTTC.

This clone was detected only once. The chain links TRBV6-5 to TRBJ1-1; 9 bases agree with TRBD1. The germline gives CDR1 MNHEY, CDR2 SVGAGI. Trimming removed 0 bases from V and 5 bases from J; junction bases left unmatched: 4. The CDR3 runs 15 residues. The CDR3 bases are TGTGCCAGCAGTTACTCCACAGGGGGCGCGACTGAAGCTTTCTTT. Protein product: CASSYSTGGATEAFF.

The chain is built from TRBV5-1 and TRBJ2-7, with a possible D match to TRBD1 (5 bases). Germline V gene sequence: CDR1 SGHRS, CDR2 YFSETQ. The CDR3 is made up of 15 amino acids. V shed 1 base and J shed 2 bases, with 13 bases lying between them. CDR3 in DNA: TGCGCCAGCAGCTTGACGTCAGGGCCCCCCTACGAGCAGTACTTC. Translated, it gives CASSLTSGPPYEQYF. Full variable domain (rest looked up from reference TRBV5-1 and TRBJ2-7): KAGVTQTPRYLIKTRGQQVTLSCSPISGHRSVSWYQQTPGQGLQFLFEYFSETQRNKGNFPGRFSGRQFSNSRSEMNVSTLELGDSALYLCASSLTSGPPYEQYFGPGTRLTVT.

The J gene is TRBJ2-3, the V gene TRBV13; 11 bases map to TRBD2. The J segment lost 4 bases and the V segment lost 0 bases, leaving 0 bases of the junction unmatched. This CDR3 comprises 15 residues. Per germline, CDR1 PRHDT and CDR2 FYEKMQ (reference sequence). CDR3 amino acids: CASSLGSGGADTQYF. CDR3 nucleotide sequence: TGTGCCAGCAGCTTAGGTAGCGGGGGGGCAGATACGCAGTATTTT.

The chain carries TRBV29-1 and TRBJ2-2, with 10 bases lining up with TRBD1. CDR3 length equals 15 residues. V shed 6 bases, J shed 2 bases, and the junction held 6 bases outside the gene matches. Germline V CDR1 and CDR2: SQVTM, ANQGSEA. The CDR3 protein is CSVGQGGGNTGELFF. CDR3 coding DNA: TGCAGCGTAGGACAGGGGGGCGGTAACACCGGGGAGCTGTTTTTT.

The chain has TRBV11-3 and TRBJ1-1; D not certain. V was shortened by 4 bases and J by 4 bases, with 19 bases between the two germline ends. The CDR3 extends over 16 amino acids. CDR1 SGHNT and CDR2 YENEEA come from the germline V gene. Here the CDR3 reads CASSSINSGGSTEAFF. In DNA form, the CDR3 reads TGTGCCAGCAGCTCCATAAATTCGGGTGGATCCACTGAAGCTTTCTTT.

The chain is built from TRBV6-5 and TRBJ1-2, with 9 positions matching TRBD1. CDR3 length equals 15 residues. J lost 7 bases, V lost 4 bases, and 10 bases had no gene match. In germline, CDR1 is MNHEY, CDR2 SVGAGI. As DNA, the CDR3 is TGTGCCAGCAGTTTTGACCCGGGACAGGGACTTGGCTACACCTTC. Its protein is CASSFDPGQGLGYTF.

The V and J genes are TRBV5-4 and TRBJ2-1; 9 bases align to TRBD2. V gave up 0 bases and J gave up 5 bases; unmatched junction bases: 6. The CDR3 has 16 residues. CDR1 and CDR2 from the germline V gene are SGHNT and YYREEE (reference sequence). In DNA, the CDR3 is TGTGCCAGCAGCTTGGGTAGCGGGAGAGGAGACAATGAGCAGTTCTTC. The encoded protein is CASSLGSGRGDNEQFF.

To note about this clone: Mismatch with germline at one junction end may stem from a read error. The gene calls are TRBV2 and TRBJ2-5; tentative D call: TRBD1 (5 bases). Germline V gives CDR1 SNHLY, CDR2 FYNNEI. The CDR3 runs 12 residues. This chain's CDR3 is CASSDRQGALNF. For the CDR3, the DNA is TGTGCCAGCAGTGATAGGCAAGGGGCCCTCAACTTC.

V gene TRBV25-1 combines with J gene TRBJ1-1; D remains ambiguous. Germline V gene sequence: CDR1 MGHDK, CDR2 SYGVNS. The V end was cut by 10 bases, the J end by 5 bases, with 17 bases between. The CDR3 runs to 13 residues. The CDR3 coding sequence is TGTGCCACCCTCGCCCACGGTCAAACTGAAGCTTTCTTT. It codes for CATLAHGQTEAFF.

CDR3 DNA sequence: TGTGCCAGCAGCTTAGTGGGGGAGGCGGGGGGCTTCTCCTACGAGCAGTACTTC. This gives the protein CASSLVGEAGGFSYEQYF. The chain employs TRBV7-6 and TRBJ2-7; 8 bases line up with TRBD2. The CDR3 has 18 amino acids. The J segment lost 0 bases and the V segment lost 1 base, leaving 11 bases of the junction unmatched. Per the germline V gene, CDR1 is SGHVS and CDR2 is FNYEAQ.

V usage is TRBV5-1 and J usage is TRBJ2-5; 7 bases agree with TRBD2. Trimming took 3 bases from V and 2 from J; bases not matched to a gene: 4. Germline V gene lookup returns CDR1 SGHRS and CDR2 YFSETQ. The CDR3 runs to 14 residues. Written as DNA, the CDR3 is TGCGCCAGCAGCTCTGGGGGACTACAAGAGACCCAGTACTTC. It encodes CASSSGGLQETQYF.

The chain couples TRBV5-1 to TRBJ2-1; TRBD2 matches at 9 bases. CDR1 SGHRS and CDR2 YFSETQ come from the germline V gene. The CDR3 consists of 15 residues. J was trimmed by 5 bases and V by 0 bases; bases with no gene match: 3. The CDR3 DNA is TGCGCCAGCAGCTTGGCCCTAGCGGGAAACAATGAGCAGTTCTTC. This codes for CASSLALAGNNEQFF.

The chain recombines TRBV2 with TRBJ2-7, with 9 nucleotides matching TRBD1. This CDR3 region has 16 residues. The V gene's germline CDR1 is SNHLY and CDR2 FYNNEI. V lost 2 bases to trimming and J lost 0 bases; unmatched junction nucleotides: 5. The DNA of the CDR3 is TGTGCCAGCAGTGAAAACAGGGGGCGGGGCTCCTACGAGCAGTACTTC. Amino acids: CASSENRGRGSYEQYF.

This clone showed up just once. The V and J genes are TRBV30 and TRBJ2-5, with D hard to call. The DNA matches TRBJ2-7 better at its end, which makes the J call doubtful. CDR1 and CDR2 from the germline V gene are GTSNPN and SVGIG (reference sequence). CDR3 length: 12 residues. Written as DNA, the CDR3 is TGTGCCTGGGGTCCTCCCTCCTACGAGCAGTACTTC. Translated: CAWGPPSYEQYF.

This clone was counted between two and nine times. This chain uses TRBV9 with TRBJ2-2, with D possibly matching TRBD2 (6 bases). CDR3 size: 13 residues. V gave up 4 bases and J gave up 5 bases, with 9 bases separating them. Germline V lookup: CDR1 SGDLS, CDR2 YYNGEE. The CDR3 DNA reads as TGTGCCAGCAGCAAACGGGAGACCGGGGAGCTGTTTTTT. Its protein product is CASSKRETGELFF.

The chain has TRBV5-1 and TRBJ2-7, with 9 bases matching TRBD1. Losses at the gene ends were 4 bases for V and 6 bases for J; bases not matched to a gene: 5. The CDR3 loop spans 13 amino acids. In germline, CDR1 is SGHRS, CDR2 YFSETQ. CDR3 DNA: TGCGCCAGCAGCGGAACAGGGGGCCTCGAGCAGTACTTC. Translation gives CASSGTGGLEQYF.